A single sample is the source of the 3 T cell receptor beta chains below, sequenced in a study of control samples from healthy donors and cancer patients. The repertoire was sequenced with immunoSEQ multiplex PCR; TCRdb's copy has only in-frame clones and lacks some. The sample lists some 250,000 clones; around 80% were seen once. The sequenced sample consisted of PBMCs. The receptors derive from a woman aged 60-75 years with lung cancer.

The rearrangement joins TRBV14 to TRBJ2-3; no clear D gene. The CDR3 is 11 residues long. Germline V gene lookup returns CDR1 SGHDN and CDR2 FVKESK. Trimming removed 3 bases from V and 5 bases from J, with 3 bases in between. CDR3 protein: CASSQRDTQYF. As DNA, the CDR3 is TGTGCCAGCAGCCAGAGAGATACGCAGTATTTT.

This clone was found once. Other DNA sequences in this specimen translate into the identical CDR3. The rearrangement joins TRBV3-1 (or the pseudogene TRBV3-2) to TRBJ2-7; 8 bases agree with TRBD2. Germline values: CDR1 LGHDT, CDR2 YNNKEL (reference sequence). CDR3 length: 14 residues. Losses at the gene ends were 2 bases for V and 2 bases for J; bases not matched to a gene: 2. CDR3 amino acids: CASSQRGGPYEQYF. The CDR3 DNA follows: TGTGCCAGCAGCCAACGGGGGGGCCCCTACGAGCAGTACTTC.

The CDR3: CASTGDRANTGELFF. The DNA of the CDR3 is TGTGCCAGCACCGGGGACAGGGCGAACACCGGGGAGCTGTTTTTT. The chain employs TRBV6-6 and TRBJ2-2, with 9 bases fitting TRBD1. The CDR3 has 15 amino acids. Germline V gene data show CDR1 as MNHNY and CDR2 as SVGAGI (reference sequence). After removal of 7 bases from V and 0 bases from J, the junction contained 3 bases not matched to a gene.